The sequence of this TCR beta chain was determined in a study of early T cells in non-severe SARS-CoV-2 infection. Overall study: The study sequenced bulk RNA from unsorted whole blood, with chains unpaired.

Germline V lookup: CDR1 SGHAT, CDR2 FQNNGV. This CDR3 spans 12 amino acids. V dropped 0 bases and J dropped 9 bases, with 8 bases sitting between them. TCRdb re-called the 5' RACE reads through MiXCR, storing one row per CDR3 protein. This table has tens of thousands of distinct CDR3 sequences, 4.7% appearing once. This clonotype was picked up many times. The chain is built from TRBV11-2 and TRBJ1-1; D is unresolved. This clonotype originated in an adult who was a healthcare worker with PCR-confirmed SARS-CoV-2 infection or an uninfected control (not recorded which). What was sequenced was whole blood. The CDR3 DNA sequence: TGTGCCAGCAGCTTAGAGCGGTTCAAAGCTTTCTTT. Protein sequence: CASSLERFKAFF.